The 32 T cell receptor beta chains below come from one sample, sequenced in a study of blood T cells in healthy people across ages. The second PCR ran about 6 to 12 cycles with a sample-barcoded 5' primer and J-beta primers. In TCRdb, the 5' RACE reads were re-called with MiXCR into one record per CDR3 protein. The table has 550,000 to 650,000 distinct CDR3 sequences, about 30% seen once. The source material was blood. These receptors all stem from a woman over 75 in good health.

In regard to this clonotype: This may be a read error: a much more frequent sequence differs by one nucleotide. The chain couples TRBV10-3 to TRBJ1-5; no clear D. CDR1 and CDR2 from the germline V gene are ENHRY and SYGVKD. The CDR3 contains 13 residues. This chain's CDR3 is CAISEDQYQTQHF. For the CDR3, the DNA is TGTGCCATCAGTGAAGACCAGTATCAGACCCAGCATTTT.

About this clonotype: A read error is the likely source, as a far larger clone sits one nucleotide away. In DNA form, the CDR3 reads TGTGCCAGCAGGTTAGGGGGTGGTTACGAGCAGTACTTC. Translating gives CASRLGGGYEQYF. The chain employs TRBV28 and TRBJ2-4; a weak D match, TRBD1 (6 bases). The tail of the sequence fits TRBJ2-7 better, so the J call may be wrong. Germline V gene data show CDR1 as MDHEN and CDR2 as SYDVKM. This CDR3 comprises 13 residues.

This clonotype was counted many times. CDR3 sequence (DNA): TGCGCCAGCAGCTTGGATTCAGAGACCCAGTACTTC. Translated, it gives CASSLDSETQYF. The V call is TRBV5-1, the J call TRBJ2-5, with D unresolved. This CDR3 is built from 12 residues. Germline V CDR1 and CDR2: SGHRS, YFSETQ. The ends were cut back, 0 bases at V and 4 bases at J, with 4 bases in the middle. Supplemented by reference TRBV5-1 and TRBJ2-5, the full variable domain reads KAGVTQTPRYLIKTRGQQVTLSCSPISGHRSVSWYQQTPGQGLQFLFEYFSETQRNKGNFPGRFSGRQFSNSRSEMNVSTLELGDSALYLCASSLDSETQYFGPGTRLLVL.

The chain links TRBV20-1 to TRBJ2-1; 7 nucleotides agree with TRBD1. The CDR3 is 15 amino acids. V was clipped by 6 bases and J by 8 bases; unmatched bases: 16. Germline lookup yields CDR1 DFQATT and CDR2 SNEGSKA (reference sequence). The CDR3 coding sequence is TGCAGTGCGCTAGGGCAGGGGGTCCAGTGGGATGAGCAGTTCTTC. Protein product: CSALGQGVQWDEQFF.

Worth noting for this clonotype: A much larger clone sits a single nucleotide away, making a read error possible. The V gene is TRBV5-1, the J gene TRBJ2-7, with TRBD1 identical over 9 bases. With 4 bases clipped from V and 4 bases from J, the junction kept 9 bases outside the gene matches. The CDR3 spans 15 residues. Germline CDR1 is SGHRS and CDR2 is YFSETQ. Here the CDR3 reads CASSLGQGTCYEQYF. For the CDR3, the DNA is TGCGCCAGCAGCCTCGGACAGGGGACCTGTTACGAGCAGTACTTC.

This clonotype was found once. With a much larger clone just one base away, this may be a read error. The chain carries TRBV12-3 or TRBV12-4 and TRBJ1-1, with 8 bases that match TRBD1. The length of the CDR3 is 15 residues. The CDR3 here is CASSPSTGGNAEAFF. The CDR3, as DNA: TGTGCCAGCAGTCCGTCTACAGGGGGGAACGCTGAAGCTTTCTTT.

The J gene is TRBJ2-4, the V gene TRBV20-1; D remains unclear. V was cut by 0 bases and J by 2 bases, with 11 bases left in between. This CDR3 is 15 amino acids long. The V gene's germline CDR1 is DFQATT and CDR2 SNEGSKA (reference sequence). In nucleotides, the CDR3 is TGCAGTGCTAGAGAAAACTCCCCTACCAAAAACATTCAGTACTTC. It specifies CSARENSPTKNIQYF.

J is TRBJ2-1 and V is TRBV20-1; weak D call: TRBD1 (6 bases). This CDR3 is built from 15 residues. Germline assignment: CDR1 DFQATT and CDR2 SNEGSKA (reference sequence). V was cut by 0 bases and J by 8 bases, with 17 bases left in between. Here the CDR3 reads CSARDRDTYFYEQFF. The CDR3 nucleotides are TGCAGTGCTAGAGACAGGGACACCTACTTCTATGAGCAGTTCTTC.

In this sample, this clonotype turned up many times. The chain has TRBV6-5 and TRBJ2-5; 13 bases align to TRBD2. The trim removed 5 bases at V and 4 bases at J, leaving 7 bases unmatched. The CDR3 length is 16 residues. Germline V gives CDR1 MNHEY, CDR2 SVGAGI. The CDR3: CASSPRTSGGRETQYF. DNA of the CDR3: TGTGCCAGCAGTCCCAGGACTAGCGGGGGTAGAGAGACCCAGTACTTC.

This clonotype was seen at least ten times. The chain couples TRBV15 to TRBJ2-7; 11 bases agree with TRBD2. V lost 0 bases, J lost 3 bases, and 10 bases stayed unmatched. The length of the CDR3 is 18 residues. CDR1 and CDR2 from the germline V gene are LNHNV and YYDKDF (reference sequence). The CDR3 region has the DNA TGTGCCACCAGCAGAGATAGGCGGACTAGCGGGCCCGTCTACGAGCAGTACTTC. Encoded protein: CATSRDRRTSGPVYEQYF.

This chain connects TRBV10-3 to TRBJ2-7; D is perhaps TRBD1 (6 bases). CDR3 length equals 14 residues. Trimming pared 3 bases from V and 5 bases from J, leaving 14 bases between. Germline assignment: CDR1 ENHRY and CDR2 SYGVKD. CDR3 protein: CAISDDTTGNEQYF. The CDR3 coding sequence is TGTGCCATCAGTGACGACACAACAGGGAACGAGCAGTACTTC.

This clonotype has at least ten counts. The chain carries TRBV24-1 and TRBJ2-1; 8 bases fit TRBD1. Germline loops: CDR1 KGHDR, CDR2 SFDVKD. The CDR3 consists of 16 residues. J was trimmed by 3 bases and V by 3 bases; bases with no gene match: 6. The CDR3 protein is CATSDTRGQGYNEQFF. The CDR3 DNA is TGTGCCACCAGTGATACCCGAGGACAGGGCTACAATGAGCAGTTCTTC.

This clonotype came up once. The chain employs TRBV6-6 and TRBJ2-7; 8 bases align to TRBD2. This CDR3 comprises 15 residues. Germline CDR1 is MNHNY and CDR2 is SVGAGI (reference sequence). Trimming took 0 bases from V and 5 from J; bases not matched to a gene: 6. CDR3 protein: CASSYSTTSVDEQYF. Here the CDR3 DNA reads TGTGCCAGCAGTTACTCGACGACTAGCGTGGACGAGCAGTACTTC.

Ten or more counts support this clonotype. The genes are TRBV21-1 and TRBJ2-1; the DNA was not compared with TRBD2, the D call given in the table. TRBV21-1 is a pseudogene segment. The CDR3 is 15 residues long. The CDR3 here is CASSKERLATDEQFF. CDR3 in DNA: TGTGCCAGCAGCAAAGAACGGCTAGCGACCGATGAGCAGTTCTTC.

The table lists this clonotype with a few counts. The chain links TRBV20-1 to TRBJ2-3; 8 bases align to TRBD2. Germline V gene data show CDR1 as DFQATT and CDR2 as SNEGSKA (reference sequence). V was clipped by 1 base and J by 2 bases; unmatched bases: 5. The CDR3 has 15 residues. The CDR3 DNA reads as TGCAGTGCTAGAGTTTCAGCGGGGGCCACAGATACGCAGTATTTT. Protein product: CSARVSAGATDTQYF.

On this clonotype: This may come from a read error, since a much larger clone is one base off. The chain is built from TRBV5-5 and TRBJ1-4; 8 positions match TRBD1. J gave up 10 bases and V 4 bases, and 18 bases lay outside the gene matches. The CDR3 is 17 residues long. Germline values: CDR1 SGHKS, CDR2 YYEKEE (reference sequence). Here the CDR3 reads CASSPRDRFNEGGKLFF. CDR3 sequence (DNA): TGTGCCAGCAGCCCAAGGGACAGGTTCAATGAAGGCGGAAAACTGTTTTTT.

This clonotype was seen only a few times. V gene TRBV20-1 combines with J gene TRBJ2-3; unclear D gene. The CDR3 runs 15 residues. Between the trimmed V and J ends, which lost 4 bases and 0 bases, there was a span of 14 bases. Germline V lookup: CDR1 DFQATT, CDR2 SNEGSKA (reference sequence). CDR3 in DNA: TGCAGTGCTACGGTCCTCCTTACTAGCACAGATACGCAGTATTTT. This codes for CSATVLLTSTDTQYF.

This clonotype has only a few counts. The chain joins TRBV15 to TRBJ1-2, with D tentatively TRBD1 (6 bases). The CDR3 is 15 residues long. V dropped 8 bases and J dropped 5 bases, with 21 bases sitting between them. Germline V CDR1 and CDR2: LNHNV, YYDKDF (reference sequence). CDR3 nucleotides: TGTGCCACCGGCGGATCCGGTCAGGGGAGGTATGGCTACACCTTC. This sequence encodes CATGGSGQGRYGYTF.

On this clonotype: A clone one base away is much larger, so this may be a read error. The gene calls are TRBV29-1 and TRBJ2-1; the match to TRBD1 covers 8 bases. The CDR3 is 13 amino acids. Germline CDR1 and CDR2: SQVTM and ANQGSEA. V lost 5 bases, J lost 10 bases, and 10 bases stayed unmatched. As DNA, the CDR3 is TGCAGCGTTCGTACCAGGGGGCCATACGAGCAGTTCTTC. This codes for CSVRTRGPYEQFF.

The rearrangement links TRBV30 to TRBJ1-1; the D gene is possibly TRBD1 (5 bases). CDR1 and CDR2 from the germline V gene are GTSNPN and SVGIG (reference sequence). V gave up 5 bases and J gave up 11 bases, with 15 bases separating them. The CDR3 is 11 amino acids. The CDR3 nucleotides read TGTGCCTGGCGGGGGGAGCGGGGGGCTTTCTTT. This translates into CAWRGERGAFF. The full variable domain, its missing parts supplied by reference TRBV30 and TRBJ1-1, is SQTIHQWPATLVQPVGSPLSLECTVEGTSNPNLYWYRQAAGRGLQLLFYSVGIGQISSEVPQNLSASRPQDRQFILSSKKLLLSDSGFYLCAWRGERGAFFGQGTRLTVV.

V is TRBV30 and J is TRBJ2-1; no reliable D call. V was clipped by 0 bases and J by 4 bases, with 7 bases between them. The length of the CDR3 is 13 residues. Germline-derived CDR1 and CDR2 are GTSNPN and SVGIG (reference sequence). The CDR3 sequence is CAWSVGNYNEQFF. DNA of the CDR3: TGTGCCTGGAGTGTAGGAAATTACAATGAGCAGTTCTTC.

In its sample, this clonotype was seen many times. This chain uses TRBV6-5 with TRBJ1-2, with TRBD1 matching over 10 bases. This CDR3 has 14 residues. Germline-derived CDR1 and CDR2 are MNHEY and SVGAGI. V lost 8 bases and J lost 8; bases outside the gene matches: 11. The CDR3 nucleotides read TGTGCCAGCCGAAACGCCGGGACAGGGGTCGGCTACACCTTC. This codes for CASRNAGTGVGYTF.

The table lists this clonotype with a count of one. Mismatch with germline at one junction end may stem from a read error. This chain joins TRBV18 and TRBJ2-7; D is undetermined. Germline CDR1 is KGHSH and CDR2 is LQKENI. The CDR3 is 15 amino acids. DNA of the CDR3: TGTGTCAGCTCACCAAACAGAGCGTCCTCCTACGAGCAGTACTTC. It specifies CVSSPNRASSYEQYF.

This clonotype has ten or more counts. V is TRBV20-1 and J is TRBJ2-1; 13 bases map to TRBD2. This CDR3 is 14 amino acids long. J was trimmed by 10 bases and V by 5 bases; bases with no gene match: 8. The germline CDR1 and CDR2 sequences are DFQATT and SNEGSKA (reference sequence). The CDR3 protein is CSASTSGGAREQFF. The CDR3 DNA is TGCAGTGCTTCAACTAGCGGGGGGGCCAGGGAGCAGTTCTTC.

Concerning this clonotype: This may be a read error: a much more frequent sequence differs by one nucleotide. The genes are TRBV28 and TRBJ2-7; D is possibly TRBD1 (5 bases). Germline values: CDR1 MDHEN, CDR2 SYDVKM. The CDR3 is made up of 14 amino acids. Trimming took off 6 bases at V and 4 bases at J, with 16 bases between the two ends. This CDR3 is CASRPPTGKYEQYF. CDR3 bases: TGTGCCAGCAGGCCACCAACAGGAAAATACGAGCAGTACTTC.

This chain links TRBV7-2 with TRBJ2-1, with 7 bases aligning to TRBD2. Trimming removed 4 bases from V and 8 bases from J; junction bases left unmatched: 8. Germline V gene lookup returns CDR1 SGHTA and CDR2 FQGNSA. The CDR3 runs 14 residues. The chain's CDR3 is CASSSSGGFDEQFF. DNA of the CDR3: TGTGCCAGCAGCTCGTCGGGGGGTTTCGATGAGCAGTTCTTC.

The chain couples TRBV20-1 to TRBJ1-2; TRBD1 matches at 9 bases. The CDR3 contains 15 residues. V lost 1 base, J lost 4 bases, and 7 bases stayed unmatched. From germline, CDR1 is DFQATT and CDR2 SNEGSKA (reference sequence). CDR3 protein: CSARAGTGMGYGYTF. Here the CDR3 DNA reads TGCAGTGCTAGAGCCGGGACAGGGATGGGCTATGGCTACACCTTC.

This clonotype has only a few counts. This chain connects TRBV7-9 to TRBJ1-3, with TRBD1 identical over 9 bases. The CDR3 sequence is 16 residues long. Germline V CDR1 and CDR2: SEHNR, FQNEAQ (reference sequence). Germline trimming cut 0 bases from V and 1 base from J; bases unmatched to any gene: 1. DNA for the CDR3: TGTGCCAGCAGCTTAGCTGGGACAGGGTCTGGAAACACCATATATTTT. This gives the protein CASSLAGTGSGNTIYF.

The chain employs TRBV7-2 and TRBJ2-5; D ambiguous. The CDR3 is 14 residues long. Germline-derived CDR1 and CDR2 are SGHTA and FQGNSA. Trimming shortened V by 0 bases and J by 3 bases, and 8 bases separated the two germline ends. Here the CDR3 DNA reads TGTGCCAGCAGCTTAGCCGGTCTCAAAGAGACCCAGTACTTC. Translated, it gives CASSLAGLKETQYF.

This clonotype has a single count. The chain uses TRBV11-2 and TRBJ2-1; D is unclear. The germline V gene has CDR1 SGHAT and CDR2 FQNNGV. Trimming pared 1 base from V and 3 bases from J, leaving 10 bases between. This CDR3 comprises 15 residues. As DNA, the CDR3 is TGTGCCAGCAGCTTAGGTCACAGCCGCTACAATGAGCAGTTCTTC. It translates to CASSLGHSRYNEQFF. Supplemented by reference TRBV11-2 and TRBJ2-1, the full variable domain reads EAGVAQSPRYKIIEKRQSVAFWCNPISGHATLYWYQQILGQGPKLLIQFQNNGVVDDSQLPKDRFSAERLKGVDSTLKIQPAKLEDSAVYLCASSLGHSRYNEQFFGPGTRLTVL.

This chain uses TRBV5-1 with TRBJ2-1; D is uncertain. CDR1 SGHRS and CDR2 YFSETQ come from the germline V gene. This CDR3 has 16 amino acids. Trimming pared 0 bases from V and 0 bases from J, leaving 10 bases between. The CDR3 DNA reads TGCGCCAGCAGCTTGGACAGCCAGAGCTCCTACAATGAGCAGTTCTTC. As protein: CASSLDSQSSYNEQFF.

This clonotype was seen only a few times. It may be a read error: a sequence one base away is much more abundant. The chain joins TRBV20-1 to TRBJ2-7; TRBD1 agrees at 8 bases. The CDR3 spans 12 residues. Germline V CDR1 and CDR2: DFQATT, SNEGSKA (reference sequence). Germline trimming cut 6 bases from V and 7 bases from J; bases unmatched to any gene: 8. CDR3: CSADRGRNEQYF. The CDR3, as DNA: TGCAGTGCCGACAGGGGCCGTAATGAGCAGTACTTC.